What follows are 7 T cell receptor beta chains derived from one specimen sequenced in a study of shared clonotypes between healthy human individuals. Assay: immunoSEQ multiplex PCR; the TCRdb copy retains only in-frame clones and omits some. Of hundreds of thousands of clones in the sample, 95% to 98% were seen once. Terminally differentiated effector memory CD45RA+ cells were left out of the naive CD8 fraction, which was CD45RO-negative and positively selected for CCR7. The specimen sequenced was naive CD8+ T cells sorted from blood. The receptors here all came from a man aged 25 to 40 in good health.

The chain recombines TRBV27 with TRBJ1-2; D is unclear. CDR3 length: 14 residues. Looked up from germline, CDR1 is MNHEY and CDR2 is SMNVEV (reference sequence). Trimming pared 4 bases from V and 3 bases from J, leaving 12 bases between. CDR3 in amino acids: CASSSLSLHYGYTF. CDR3 nucleotide sequence: TGTGCCAGCAGTTCATTGTCCCTTCACTATGGCTACACCTTC.

The rearrangement joins TRBV11-2 to TRBJ2-5; D is possibly TRBD1 or TRBD2 (5 bases each). CDR3 length equals 16 residues. Germline V CDR1 and CDR2: SGHAT, FQNNGV. Between the trimmed V and J ends, which lost 5 bases and 5 bases, there was a span of 21 bases. In nucleotides, the CDR3 is TGTGCCAGCAGCCCAACCCCGGACTTGCCAGGGGAGACCCAGTACTTC. Protein sequence: CASSPTPDLPGETQYF. The full variable domain, its missing parts supplied by reference TRBV11-2 and TRBJ2-5, is EAGVAQSPRYKIIEKRQSVAFWCNPISGHATLYWYQQILGQGPKLLIQFQNNGVVDDSQLPKDRFSAERLKGVDSTLKIQPAKLEDSAVYLCASSPTPDLPGETQYFGPGTRLLVL.

This chain links TRBV6-1 with TRBJ2-7; 7 nucleotides match TRBD2. Per germline, CDR1 MNHNS and CDR2 SASEGT. V lost 6 bases and J lost 0; bases outside the gene matches: 5. The CDR3 consists of 14 residues. CDR3 protein: CASSPSGSSYEQYF. The CDR3 DNA follows: TGTGCCAGCAGCCCTAGCGGAAGCTCCTACGAGCAGTACTTC.

This clone was recorded once. The genes are TRBV15 and TRBJ2-5; possible D gene TRBD2, 5 bases. Per germline, CDR1 LNHNV and CDR2 YYDKDF (reference sequence). The CDR3 length is 15 residues. Trimming removed 5 bases at V and 5 bases at J, with 18 bases between. The CDR3 sequence: CATSSTGFNVETQYF. The CDR3 DNA follows: TGTGCCACCAGCTCCACGGGATTTAACGTGGAGACCCAGTACTTC.

The chain joins TRBV28 to TRBJ2-7; D possibly matches TRBD1 or TRBD2 (5 bases each). The CDR3 extends over 15 amino acids. Trimming took off 1 base at V and 2 bases at J, with 12 bases between the two ends. Germline-derived CDR1 and CDR2 are MDHEN and SYDVKM. CDR3 in amino acids: CASSLYWDPAYEQYF. Written as DNA, the CDR3 is TGTGCCAGCAGTTTATACTGGGACCCTGCCTACGAGCAGTACTTC. Supplemented by reference TRBV28 and TRBJ2-7, the full variable domain reads DVKVTQSSRYLVKRTGEKVFLECVQDMDHENMFWYRQDPGLGLRLIYFSYDVKMKEKGDIPEGYSVSREKKERFSLILESASTNQTSMYLCASSLYWDPAYEQYFGPGTRLTVT.

V is TRBV6-5 and J is TRBJ1-1; D is ambiguous. The CDR3 extends over 14 amino acids. Trimming cost V 11 bases and J 1 base, with 17 bases left between them. Per the germline V gene, CDR1 is MNHEY and CDR2 is SVGAGI. The chain's CDR3 is CAVHPTAPNTEAFF. The CDR3 DNA is TGTGCCGTCCATCCAACAGCTCCGAACACTGAAGCTTTCTTT.

This chain connects TRBV27 to TRBJ1-1; unclear D gene. The CDR3 has 13 residues. Trimming removed 3 bases at V and 2 bases at J, with 7 bases between. CDR1 is MNHEY, CDR2 SMNVEV, per germline (reference sequence). The CDR3 bases are TGTGCCAGCAGTTTCGGCAAAAACACTGAAGCTTTCTTT. Translated, it gives CASSFGKNTEAFF.